This TCR beta chain emerged from a study of long-term antiretroviral therapy in people with HIV. Study-level information: Collection dates of the earliest samples fall about a decade before the 2015 immediate-ART recommendation. General study results and limits: Comparison with controls showed narrower CDR3 length ranges in HIV repertoires. Collection spanned 2004 to 2017; ART regimens may be less effective than current ones. Increased diversity was seen after ART, yet it remained lower than in transplant donor controls.

immunoSEQ v3.0 was run at survey level. Here immunoSEQ multiplex PCR was the method, and the copy in TCRdb shows in-frame clones only, minus some. The sample includes more than 11,000 clones, roughly 82% of them seen just once. Germline CDR1 and CDR2: WNHNN and SYGVQD (reference sequence). V gave up 3 bases and J gave up 4 bases; unmatched junction bases: 6. CDR3 length: 14 residues. This clone was observed a handful of times. Its antigen is undetermined. This TCR came from a man aged 25 to 45 with HIV. This chain links TRBV10-1 with TRBJ2-7, with TRBD1 matching 7 bases. The material was unsorted PBMCs, obtained 0.4 years after starting antiretroviral therapy. The CDR3, as DNA: TGCGCCAGCAGTGAACGACAGGGAAAGTACGAGCAGTACTTC. Amino acids: CASSERQGKYEQYF.